This TCR beta chain is drawn from a study of T-cell memory formation after mild COVID-19. Findings and limits, study-wide: Clones that got smaller from day 15 to 85 had even CD4/CD8, while clones growing later tipped toward CD4+.

The TCR alpha and TCR beta cDNA libraries, bearing sample barcodes and UMIs, were generated by 5'RACE using constant-segment primers. TCRdb recomputed calls from the 5' RACE reads with MiXCR, one row per CDR3 protein. Here the sample spans about 430,000 distinct CDR3 sequences, around 17% being singletons. This clonotype showed up just a few times. Its antigen is currently unknown. Between the trimmed V and J ends, which lost 0 bases and 1 base, there was a span of 9 bases. The CDR3 contains 15 residues. Per the germline V gene, CDR1 is MGHRA and CDR2 is YSYEKL. This clonotype was sampled from a man younger than 35 who had mild COVID-19 (a few samples of this study predate the infection). Cell type and time point are not known. This chain joins TRBV4-1 and TRBJ1-1; no clear D gene. Sequenced: PBMCs or a T cell subset sorted from them (not recorded which). This CDR3 is CASSQEPAGNTEAFF. The CDR3 nucleotides are TGCGCCAGCAGCCAAGAGCCTGCGGGGAACACTGAAGCTTTCTTT.